The clone carrying this T cell receptor (beta chain) was detected once. Its specificity is not known. Germline lookup yields CDR1 MDHEN and CDR2 SYDVKM. This CDR3 spans 13 amino acids. The J segment lost 6 bases and the V segment lost 6 bases, leaving 8 bases of the junction unmatched. Random hexamers were used to reverse transcribe an amount of about 0.45 to 1 ug RNA. TCR beta CDR3 was amplified by immunoSEQ covering 54 Vbeta and 13 Jbeta. TCRdb re-analysed the immunoSEQ multiplex PCR reads in MiXCR, keeping a single row per CDR3 protein. Of tens of thousands of distinct CDR3 sequences listed, 94% are singletons. CD8+ and CD4+ T cells from blood underwent TCR beta sequencing, which was carried out in a high-throughput format. This specimen belongs to a study of CD8 T cells in Susac syndrome. Whole-study context: There were roughly six sequenced Susac syndrome patients with active disease and about eight in remission.

Findings and caveats of the study: Maximal CD8+ clonal expansion in Susac was observed within TEMRA cells and among active patients.

Sequenced: CD8+ T cells from PBMCs. The J gene is TRBJ2-7, the V gene TRBV28; 7 bases line up with TRBD1. This receptor was identified in a human donor with Susac syndrome. Written as DNA, the CDR3 is TGTGCCAGCAGAAGGGGACAGTACGGCGAGCAGTACTTC. Residues: CASRRGQYGEQYF.